A single sample is the source of the 6 T cell receptor beta chains below, sequenced in a study of T cells in Graves' hyperthyroidism and ophthalmopathy (dated by TCRdb to about 2019). The library was produced with multiplex PCR. The sequencing machine was an Illumina HiSeq 2000. The TCR beta CDR3 regions were amplified from the RNA transcripts. The first round of RT-PCR for the TCR CDR3 was performed with the HTBI primer set and the Qiagen OneStep RT-PCR kit. In TCRdb, the public reads were trimmed at Q25 with fastp and aligned with MiXCR, with productive beta chains retained. One record per CDR3 amino acid sequence lists the most common genes and DNA. In all, the sample holds around 300,000 distinct CDR3 sequences, and roughly 15% of those were seen once. The ten most abundant clones make up 7.8% of the sample. Sample: blood. These receptors were obtained from a woman between 25 and 40 years old with Graves' hyperthyroidism that later progressed to Graves' ophthalmopathy.

Many counts were recorded for this clonotype. The gene calls are TRBV20-1 and TRBJ1-2; 10 nucleotides align to TRBD1. The CDR3 extends over 15 amino acids. Germline V gene lookup returns CDR1 DFQATT and CDR2 SNEGSKA (reference sequence). Germline trimming cut 3 bases from V and 4 bases from J; bases unmatched to any gene: 8. The CDR3: CSARGTGAGSYGYTF. The CDR3 nucleotides are TGCAGTGCTAGGGGGACAGGGGCTGGGTCCTATGGCTACACCTTC.

This clonotype has ten or more counts. The genes are TRBV29-1 and TRBJ1-4, with TRBD1 matching over 8 bases. This CDR3 comprises 13 residues. The junction had 5 bases not matched to a gene; V was cut back by 6 bases and J by 5 bases. The germline CDR1 and CDR2 sequences are SQVTM and ANQGSEA. The CDR3 DNA follows: TGCAGCGTGCCGGGACAGGTGAATGAAAAACTGTTTTTT. It translates to CSVPGQVNEKLFF.

This clonotype has just a few counts. The chain employs TRBV20-1 and TRBJ2-3, with D perhaps being TRBD1 or TRBD2 (5 bases each). The CDR3 loop spans 14 amino acids. V gave up 8 bases and J gave up 2 bases, with 17 bases separating them. Germline-derived CDR1 and CDR2 are DFQATT and SNEGSKA (reference sequence). The CDR3 sequence is CSTRGPLFTDTQYF. In nucleotides, the CDR3 is TGCAGTACCCGGGGCCCCCTGTTCACAGATACGCAGTATTTT.

This clonotype was counted ten times or more. The rearrangement links TRBV7-3 to TRBJ2-5; D remains ambiguous. The germline gives CDR1 SGHTA, CDR2 FQGTGA. The CDR3 is 12 residues long. V shed 5 bases and J shed 13 bases, with 17 bases lying between them. CDR3 DNA sequence: TGTGCCAGCAGCATACTAAACGGACCCCTGTACTTC. It yields the protein CASSILNGPLYF.

In this sample, this clonotype turned up a few times. This chain uses TRBV5-1 with TRBJ2-7, with 11 positions matching TRBD2. Per the germline V gene, CDR1 is SGHRS and CDR2 is YFSETQ. The CDR3 spans 15 residues. The junction had 4 bases not matched to a gene; V was cut back by 3 bases and J by 2 bases. The CDR3 sequence: CASSSSTSGTYEQYF. The CDR3 coding sequence is TGCGCCAGCAGCTCATCGACTAGCGGGACCTACGAGCAGTACTTC.

This clonotype was observed at least ten times. The V and J genes are TRBV7-7 and TRBJ2-1, with a weak D call TRBD2 (5 bases). Germline lookup yields CDR1 SSHAT and CDR2 FNYEAQ (reference sequence). The CDR3 is 13 amino acids. CDR3 nucleotides: TGTGTCGTAACGGGGAAGAGAGCCAATGAGCAGTTCTTC. It translates to CVVTGKRANEQFF. Full variable domain (outside the CDR3, taken from reference TRBV7-7 and TRBJ2-1): GAGVSQSPRYKVTKRGQDVTLRCDPISSHATLYWYQQALGQGPEFLTYFNYEAQPDKSGLPSDRFSAERPEGSISTLTIQRTEQRDSAMYRCVVTGKRANEQFFGPGTRLTVL.